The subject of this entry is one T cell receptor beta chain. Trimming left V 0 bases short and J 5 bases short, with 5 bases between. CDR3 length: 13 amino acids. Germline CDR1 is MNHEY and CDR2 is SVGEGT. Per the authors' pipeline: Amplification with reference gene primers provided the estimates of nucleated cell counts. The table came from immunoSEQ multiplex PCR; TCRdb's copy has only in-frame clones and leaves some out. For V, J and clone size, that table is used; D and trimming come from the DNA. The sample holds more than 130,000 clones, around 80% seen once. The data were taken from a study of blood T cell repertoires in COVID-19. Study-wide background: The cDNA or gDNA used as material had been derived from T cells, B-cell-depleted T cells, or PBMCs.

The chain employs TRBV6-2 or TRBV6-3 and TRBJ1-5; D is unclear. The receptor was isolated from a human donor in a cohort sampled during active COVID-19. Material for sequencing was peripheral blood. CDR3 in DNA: TGTGCCAGCAGTTACTCGGGCGATCAGCCCCAGCATTTT. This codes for CASSYSGDQPQHF.